This TCR beta chain was sequenced during a study of cytomegalovirus exposure and HLA in healthy donors. The method was immunoSEQ multiplex PCR; TCRdb's version includes in-frame clones alone and lacks a portion of them. The table has under 100,000 clones, roughly 95% seen once. Per the germline V gene, CDR1 is SGHDT and CDR2 is YYEEEE. With 4 bases clipped from V and 1 base from J, the junction kept 14 bases outside the gene matches. CDR3 size: 18 residues. Only one count was recorded for this clone. What was sequenced was PBMCs. This TCR was recovered from a woman aged 18-29 years in good health and CMV-seronegative. The chain has TRBV5-6 and TRBJ2-7; 10 nucleotides line up with TRBD1. CDR3 residues: CASSGPGQGFVFSYEQYF. The CDR3 coding sequence is TGTGCCAGCAGCGGGCCGGGACAGGGGTTCGTTTTTTCCTACGAGCAGTACTTC.